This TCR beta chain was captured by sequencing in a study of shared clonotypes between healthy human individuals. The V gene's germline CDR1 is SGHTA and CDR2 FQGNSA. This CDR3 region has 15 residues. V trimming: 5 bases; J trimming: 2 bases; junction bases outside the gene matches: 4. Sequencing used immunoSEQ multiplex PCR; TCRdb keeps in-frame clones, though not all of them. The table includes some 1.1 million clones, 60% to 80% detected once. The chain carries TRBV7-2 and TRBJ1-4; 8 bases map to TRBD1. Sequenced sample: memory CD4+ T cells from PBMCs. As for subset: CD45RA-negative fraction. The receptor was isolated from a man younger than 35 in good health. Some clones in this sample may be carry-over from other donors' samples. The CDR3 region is CASSPQGGTNEKLFF. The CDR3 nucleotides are TGTGCCAGCAGCCCACAGGGGGGGACTAATGAAAAACTGTTTTTT.